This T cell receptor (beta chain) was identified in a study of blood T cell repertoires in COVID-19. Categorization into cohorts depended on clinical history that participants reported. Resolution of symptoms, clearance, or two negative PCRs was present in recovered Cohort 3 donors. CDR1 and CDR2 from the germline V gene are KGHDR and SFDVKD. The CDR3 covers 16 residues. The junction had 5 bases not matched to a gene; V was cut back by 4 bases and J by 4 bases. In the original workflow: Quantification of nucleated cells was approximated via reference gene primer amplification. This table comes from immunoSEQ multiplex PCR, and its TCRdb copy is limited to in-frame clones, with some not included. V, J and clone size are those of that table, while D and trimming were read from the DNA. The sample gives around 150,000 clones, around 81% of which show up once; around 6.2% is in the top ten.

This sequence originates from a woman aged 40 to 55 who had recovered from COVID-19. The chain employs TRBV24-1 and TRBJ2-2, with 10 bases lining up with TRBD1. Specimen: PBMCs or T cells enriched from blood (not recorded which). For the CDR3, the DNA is TGTGCCACCAGTGACGCCGGGACAGGGGTCACCGGGGAGCTGTTTTTT. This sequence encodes CATSDAGTGVTGELFF.